This T cell receptor (beta chain) was identified in a study of T cells in Graves' hyperthyroidism and ophthalmopathy (dated by TCRdb to between 2019 and 2020). Context from the whole study: Peripheral blood samples were taken at the time of initial diagnosis, prior to any treatment. TCR V-J signatures able to tell the groups apart were searched for in a discovery cohort of around 95 patients, of whom 40 to 45 had Graves' ophthalmopathy and some 60 had stable Graves' hyperthyroidism. After blood sampling, hyperthyroidism patients were treated with methimazole at a starting dose of 30 mg daily, and ophthalmopathy patients were treated with high-dose intravenous methylprednisolone. Prospective prediction of ophthalmopathy was tested in an independent validation cohort of 18 to 20 hyperthyroidism patients and 17 patients who later progressed to ophthalmopathy. The paper reports TCR Vbeta CDR3 sequencing of roughly 140 peripheral blood samples: around 45 ophthalmopathy, roughly 74 hyperthyroidism and approximately 17 progressor patients. The roughly 100 discovery patients were randomly split 7:3 into training and test sets. Thyroid tissue and blood T-cell repertoires from six Graves' hyperthyroidism patients were also compared in the study.

The TCR beta CDR3 regions were amplified from the RNA transcripts. For the first round of RT-PCR on the TCR CDR3, the HTBI primer set was used together with the Qiagen OneStep RT-PCR kit. A second multiplex PCR round built the libraries, followed by size selection and purification. Sequencing of the libraries was done on an Illumina HiSeq2000 using paired-end 100 bp reads. As for the original processing: SOAPnuke was used to process the raw data, removing reads that contained adapters or uncalled bases, had a mean Phred below 15, or lacked an exact match to the constant primer or identifier. COPE v1.2.5 was used to merge the high-quality paired reads, and each unique nucleotide sequence was defined as a clonotype. Clonotypes were aligned to IMGT TRBV, TRBD and TRBJ reference segments using MiTCR v1.1. The analysis included only V-J combinations with a frequency above 0.0001, which together covered more than 99% of the repertoires. The TCS score was defined as the ratio of F50 (clonal expansion) to E x V (chaos), calculated using BLOSUM62-based TCRdist between CDR3 peptides within each V-J. Welch's t-statistics and random forest reduced roughly 530 V-J features to under 15, which were used in a naive Bayes classifier (R e1071). TCRdb reran the public reads through fastp at Q25 and MiXCR, keeping productive beta chains. Rows with a matching CDR3 protein are joined into one entry that keeps the most common DNA and genes. The V and J calls were determined by TCRdb, not by the authors. Here the sample has hundreds of thousands of distinct CDR3 sequences; approximately 20% occur a single time. The ten top clones hold about two fifths of the sample.

As encoded in the germline V gene, CDR1 is SQVTM while CDR2 is ANQGSEA. Reading from cysteine to phenylalanine, the CDR3 counts 14 amino acids. Only the CDR3 DNA is retained, 42 bases long and in frame from the first base. Ends trimmed: V by 4 bases, J by 2 bases; bases unmatched to a gene: 7. Here is what the overall study found, with its caveats: Sample size was not statistically predetermined, and investigators were not blinded to group allocation. A model built on a 13 V-J signature distinguished ophthalmopathy from stable hyperthyroidism, reaching 85% to 90% sensitivity and around 81% specificity in cross-validation and 80%/75% in testing. Most expanded thyroid clonotypes (frequency above 0.001) were also found in blood, which suggests that blood repertoires may mirror thyroid immune responses. During validation, the model predicted progression to ophthalmopathy a median of around 6 months ahead of onset, with just under 71% sensitivity and 72.22% specificity.

With respect to this clonotype: The antigen this receptor binds is unknown. No per-base quality is available; no much larger clone lies one base away.

Stable Graves' hyperthyroidism was defined as no progression to ophthalmopathy during 18 months of follow-up. Hyperthyroidism patients were aged 18 to 65 years and newly diagnosed, with disease duration of less than 2 months. Patients with uncontrolled infections, other autoimmune diseases, pregnancy or lactation were excluded. Clinical symptoms, serum thyroxine and TRAb, thyroid ultrasound, and orbital computed tomography formed the basis for the diagnoses. PBMCs were separated from 10 ml of fresh peripheral blood using Ficoll-Paque density gradient centrifugation. Total RNA was extracted with Trizol reagent, and quality was checked on an Agilent 2100 Bioanalyzer.

The sequence joins TRBV29-1 to TRBJ2-7, and TRBD2 matches 8 of the central bases. Sequencing was done on a sample of blood. The receptor's source is a man in his forties with Graves' hyperthyroidism. The CDR3: CSVGNGGEAYEQYF. At the DNA level, the sequence is TGCAGCGTTGGAAACGGGGGGGAAGCCTACGAGCAGTACTTC.